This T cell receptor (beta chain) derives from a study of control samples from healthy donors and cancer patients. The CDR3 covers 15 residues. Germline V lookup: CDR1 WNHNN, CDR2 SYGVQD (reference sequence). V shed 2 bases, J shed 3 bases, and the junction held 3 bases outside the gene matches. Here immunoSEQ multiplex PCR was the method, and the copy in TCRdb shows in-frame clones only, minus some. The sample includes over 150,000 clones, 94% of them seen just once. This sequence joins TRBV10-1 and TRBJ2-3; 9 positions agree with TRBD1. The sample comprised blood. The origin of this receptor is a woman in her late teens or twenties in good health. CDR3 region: CASSEDRGRTDTQYF. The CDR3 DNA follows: TGCGCCAGCAGTGAGGACAGGGGGAGAACAGATACGCAGTATTTT.